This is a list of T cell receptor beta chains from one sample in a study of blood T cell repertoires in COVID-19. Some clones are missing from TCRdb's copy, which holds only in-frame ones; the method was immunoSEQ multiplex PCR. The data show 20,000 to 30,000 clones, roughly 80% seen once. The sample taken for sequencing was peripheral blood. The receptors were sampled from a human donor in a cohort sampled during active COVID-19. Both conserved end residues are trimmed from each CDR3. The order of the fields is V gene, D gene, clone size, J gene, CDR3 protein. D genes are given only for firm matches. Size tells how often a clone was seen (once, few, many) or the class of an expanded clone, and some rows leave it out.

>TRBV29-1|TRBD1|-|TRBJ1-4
SVRGDGDEKLF
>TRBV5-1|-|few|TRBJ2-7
ASSLAGGPYEQY
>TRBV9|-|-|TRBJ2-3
ASCNGDSTDTQY
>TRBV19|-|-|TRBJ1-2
ASSISQAIYGYT
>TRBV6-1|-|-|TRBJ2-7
ASSEGPGASYEQY
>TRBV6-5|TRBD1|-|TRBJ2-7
ASSYDRGSYEQY
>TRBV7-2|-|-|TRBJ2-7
ASSLVVTQGEQY
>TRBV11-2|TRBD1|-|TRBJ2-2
ATPGQDLRSTGELF
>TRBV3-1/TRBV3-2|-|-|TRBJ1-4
ASSLIGAKLF
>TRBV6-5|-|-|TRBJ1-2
ASSLTDNYGYT
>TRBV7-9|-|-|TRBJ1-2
ASTLGGEIYGYT
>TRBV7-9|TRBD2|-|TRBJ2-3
ASSLLAGATTDTQY
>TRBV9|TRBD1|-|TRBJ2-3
ASSRTGPSTDTQY
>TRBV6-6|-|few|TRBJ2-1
ASSLDFGAALSSYNEQF
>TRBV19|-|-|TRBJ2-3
ASMQGDTQY
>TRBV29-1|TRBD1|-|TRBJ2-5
SVEDRQGRYQETQY
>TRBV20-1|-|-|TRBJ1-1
SASAVANTEAF
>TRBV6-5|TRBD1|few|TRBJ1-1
ASRFDRGPNTEAF
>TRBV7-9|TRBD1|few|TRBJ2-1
ASSPRDREVYYNEQF
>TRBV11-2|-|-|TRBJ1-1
ASSSPPMNTEAF
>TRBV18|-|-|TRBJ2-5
ASSPERRGIGTQY
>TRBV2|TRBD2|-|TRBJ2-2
ASSGLATTGELF
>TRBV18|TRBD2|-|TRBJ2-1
ASSRGAGVDNEQF
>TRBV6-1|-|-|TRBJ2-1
ASSDTPLANEQF
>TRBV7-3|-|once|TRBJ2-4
ASSLTGQGFINIQY
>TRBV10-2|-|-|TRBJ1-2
ASSEHASYGYT
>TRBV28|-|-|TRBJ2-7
ASSLGVRGNSVREQY
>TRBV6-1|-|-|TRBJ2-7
ASSEGPVYEQY
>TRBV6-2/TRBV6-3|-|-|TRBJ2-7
ASSSTPREQY
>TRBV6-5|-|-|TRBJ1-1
ASQPLLLSDTEAF
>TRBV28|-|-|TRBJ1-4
ASSFATGPRTYEKLF
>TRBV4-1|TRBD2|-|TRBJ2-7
ASSQGLAYEQY
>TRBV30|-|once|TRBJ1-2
AWILPPGLGYT
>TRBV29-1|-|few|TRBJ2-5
SVGGSRQGQTQY
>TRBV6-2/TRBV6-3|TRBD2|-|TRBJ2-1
ASSYASGTPVSSYNEQF
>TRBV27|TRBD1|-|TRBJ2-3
ASSPTTGSTDTQY
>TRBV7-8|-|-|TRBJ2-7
ASSHGQSSTYEQY
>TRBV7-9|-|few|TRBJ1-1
ASSRTRDEAF
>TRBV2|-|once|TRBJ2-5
ASTEFAGGQETQY
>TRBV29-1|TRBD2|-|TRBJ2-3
SVSLAGPDTQY